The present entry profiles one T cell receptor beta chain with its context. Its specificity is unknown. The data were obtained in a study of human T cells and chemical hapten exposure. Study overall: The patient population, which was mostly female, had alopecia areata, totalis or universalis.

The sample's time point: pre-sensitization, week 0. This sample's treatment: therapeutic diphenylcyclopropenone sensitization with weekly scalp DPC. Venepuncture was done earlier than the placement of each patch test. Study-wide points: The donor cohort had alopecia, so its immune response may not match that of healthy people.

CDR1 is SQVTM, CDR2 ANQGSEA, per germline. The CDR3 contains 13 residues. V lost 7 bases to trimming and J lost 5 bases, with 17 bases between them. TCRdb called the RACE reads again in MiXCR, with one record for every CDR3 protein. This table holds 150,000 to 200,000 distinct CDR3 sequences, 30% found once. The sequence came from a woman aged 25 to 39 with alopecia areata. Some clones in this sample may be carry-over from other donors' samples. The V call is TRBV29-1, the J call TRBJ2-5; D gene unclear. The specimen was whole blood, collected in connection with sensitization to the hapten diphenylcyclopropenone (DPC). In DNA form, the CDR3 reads TGCAGCGCCCCGGACGGGTCCGGGGAGACCCAGTACTTC. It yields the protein CSAPDGSGETQYF.